The 28 T cell receptor beta chains below all came from one sample that was sequenced in a study of blood T cell repertoires in COVID-19. Assay used: immunoSEQ multiplex PCR; TCRdb lists only in-frame clones, some missing. The sample records 65,000 or so clones, approximately 80% being singletons. Material: peripheral blood. Receptor source: a human donor in a cohort sampled during active COVID-19.

This chain connects TRBV10-2 to TRBJ2-3, with D possibly TRBD2 on 6 matching bases. Looked up from germline, CDR1 is WSHSY and CDR2 is SAAADI. The V end was cut by 10 bases, the J end by 2 bases, with 16 bases between. CDR3 length equals 14 residues. The CDR3 DNA is TGCGCCACCCTGGGGGGAGGTAACACAGATACGCAGTATTTT. Translated: CATLGGGNTDTQYF.

The V gene is TRBV10-3, the J gene TRBJ1-1; 8 bases agree with TRBD1. The CDR3 contains 12 residues. Germline V gives CDR1 ENHRY, CDR2 SYGVKD. The V segment lost 4 bases and the J segment 7 bases; nucleotides outside the gene matches: 2. This CDR3 reads CAISVDRGEAFF. The CDR3 nucleotides are TGTGCCATCAGTGTAGACAGGGGTGAAGCTTTCTTT.

The V and J genes are TRBV2 and TRBJ2-1; tentative D call: TRBD2 (5 bases). This CDR3 has 12 residues. Per germline, CDR1 SNHLY and CDR2 FYNNEI. V was clipped by 3 bases and J by 10 bases, with 10 bases between them. DNA for the CDR3: TGTGCCAGCAGTGACGGGATCTGGGAGCAGTTCTTC. It yields the protein CASSDGIWEQFF.

V is TRBV11-3 and J is TRBJ2-5; 8 bases are a match to TRBD1. Unmatched junction bases numbered 6, after V lost 3 bases and J lost 6 bases. Per germline, CDR1 SGHNT and CDR2 YENEEA. This CDR3 has 14 amino acids. Written as DNA, the CDR3 is TGTGCCAGCAGCTTCGCAGGGGGCGGAAAGACCCAGTACTTC. Its translation is CASSFAGGGKTQYF.

The V and J genes are TRBV12-3 or TRBV12-4 and TRBJ1-2; TRBD1 might be the D (5 bases). Trimming left V 2 bases short and J 7 bases short, with 5 bases between. CDR3 length: 11 amino acids. In DNA, the CDR3 is TGTGCCAGCAGTTTAAGGGGTGGCTACACCTTC. Protein: CASSLRGGYTF.

In DNA, the CDR3 is TGTGCCAGCAGTGATATCAACCAGTACACTGAAGCTTTCTTT. Its protein is CASSDINQYTEAFF. The chain links TRBV2 to TRBJ1-1; D is uncertain. The length of the CDR3 is 14 residues. CDR1 SNHLY and CDR2 FYNNEI come from the germline V gene. With 3 bases removed from V and 3 bases from J, the gap between germline ends came to 11 bases. Variable domain in full (rest from reference TRBV2 and TRBJ1-1): EPEVTQTPSHQVTQMGQEVILRCVPISNHLYFYWYRQILGQKVEFLVSFYNNEISEKSEIFDDQFSVERPDGSNFTLKIRSTKLEDSAMYFCASSDINQYTEAFFGQGTRLTVV.

The chain joins TRBV18 to TRBJ2-1; D might be TRBD1 (5 bases). The CDR3 has 15 residues. V lost 4 bases and J 0 bases, leaving 10 bases between the germline ends. CDR1 KGHSH and CDR2 LQKENI come from the germline V gene. CDR3 in amino acids: CASSLVGLSYNEQFF. The CDR3 coding sequence is TGTGCCAGCTCACTAGTGGGGCTCTCCTACAATGAGCAGTTCTTC.

This clone was detected only a few times. This chain uses TRBV7-2 with TRBJ2-7; D perhaps matches TRBD1 (6 bases). V lost 4 bases and J lost 5, with 15 bases in between. In germline, CDR1 is SGHTA, CDR2 FQGNSA. This CDR3 is built from 14 residues. In DNA, the CDR3 is TGTGCCAGCAGCTCAGGACAGCCAGGGCACGAGCAGTACTTC. Encoded protein: CASSSGQPGHEQYF.

The chain joins TRBV4-2 to TRBJ2-4; 15 bases fit TRBD2. This CDR3 region has 19 residues. Germline values: CDR1 LGHNA, CDR2 YNFKEQ. With 1 base clipped from V and 6 bases from J, the junction kept 10 bases outside the gene matches. The CDR3 nucleotides read TGTGCCAGCAGCCAAGTTCCGGGACTAGCGGGGGGATCGAGAAACATTCAGTACTTC. Translated, it gives CASSQVPGLAGGSRNIQYF.

J is TRBJ1-2 and V is TRBV5-4, with D possibly TRBD1 on 6 matching bases. Trimming took 0 bases from V and 3 from J, leaving 12 bases between them. This CDR3 region has 15 residues. The germline gives CDR1 SGHNT, CDR2 YYREEE (reference sequence). CDR3 in DNA: TGTGCCAGCAGCTTGGCCGACAGGCCCCACTATGGCTACACCTTC. Translation: CASSLADRPHYGYTF.

The chain combines TRBV30 with TRBJ1-5; D not resolved. V gave up 4 bases and J gave up 2 bases, with 12 bases separating them. Germline V lookup: CDR1 GTSNPN, CDR2 SVGIG (reference sequence). The CDR3 loop spans 14 amino acids. CDR3 in amino acids: CAWNPKRGNQPQHF. CDR3 DNA: TGTGCCTGGAACCCTAAGAGGGGCAATCAGCCCCAGCATTTT.

The J gene is TRBJ2-1, the V gene TRBV11-1, with 8 bases identical to TRBD2. The germline CDR1 and CDR2 sequences are SGHAT and FQDESV (reference sequence). The V and J ends lost 5 bases and 2 bases, in that order; junction bases with no gene match: 5. The CDR3 has 15 amino acids. The CDR3 DNA reads TGTGCCAGCAGCCCAGACGGGGGGGCCTACAATGAGCAGTTCTTC. This encodes CASSPDGGAYNEQFF.

The rearrangement uses TRBV2 and TRBJ2-6; D not certain. V was clipped by 7 bases and J by 0 bases, with 13 bases between them. Per germline, CDR1 SNHLY and CDR2 FYNNEI. The CDR3 has 16 amino acids. CDR3 nucleotides: TGTGCCAGCAACTTGCAGGTGACCTCTGGGGCCAACGTCCTGACTTTC. It yields the protein CASNLQVTSGANVLTF.

This rearrangement joins TRBV12-3 or TRBV12-4 to TRBJ2-1, with D perhaps TRBD1 (6 bases). This CDR3 spans 13 amino acids. Trimming removed 10 bases at V and 4 bases at J, with 14 bases between. The CDR3 here is CATRRGGYNEQFF. The CDR3 bases are TGTGCCACCCGACGAGGGGGATACAATGAGCAGTTCTTC.

DNA for the CDR3: TGTGCCAGCTCACCTAACATACAGGGGGCCCTAGGGGAAGCTTTCTTT. Encoded protein: CASSPNIQGALGEAFF. The rearrangement joins TRBV18 to TRBJ1-1; 9 nucleotides align to TRBD1. Germline CDR1 KGHSH, CDR2 LQKENI. The CDR3 covers 16 residues. V dropped 3 bases and J dropped 8; count of bases not matched to a gene: 13.

The chain links TRBV11-1 to TRBJ2-5; 10 bases line up with TRBD2. The CDR3 loop spans 16 amino acids. With V trimmed by 4 bases and J by 1 base, 6 bases remained unmatched. The germline gives CDR1 SGHAT, CDR2 FQDESV (reference sequence). The DNA of the CDR3 is TGTGCCAGCAGCTCGCGGACTAGCGGTCTCCAAGAGACCCAGTACTTC. Its translation: CASSSRTSGLQETQYF.

The genes are TRBV11-2 and TRBJ2-2; tentative D call: TRBD2 (6 bases). Germline loops: CDR1 SGHAT, CDR2 FQNNGV. Trimming took 1 base from V and 9 from J, leaving 21 bases between them. The CDR3 totals 17 residues. This CDR3 reads CASSLASGTFLVRELFF. Here the CDR3 DNA reads TGTGCCAGCAGCTTAGCTTCCGGGACTTTTTTGGTCCGGGAGCTGTTTTTT. Full variable domain (missing parts from reference TRBV11-2 and TRBJ2-2): EAGVAQSPRYKIIEKRQSVAFWCNPISGHATLYWYQQILGQGPKLLIQFQNNGVVDDSQLPKDRFSAERLKGVDSTLKIQPAKLEDSAVYLCASSLASGTFLVRELFFGEGSRLTVL.

The chain recombines TRBV7-2 with TRBJ2-5; weak D call: TRBD1 (6 bases). Germline CDR1 and CDR2: SGHTA and FQGNSA. Deletions cut 5 bases from V and 5 bases from J, with 12 bases between. The CDR3 covers 13 residues. In DNA, the CDR3 is TGTGCCAGCAGCATATACAGGGAGGAGACCCAGTACTTC. This gives the protein CASSIYREETQYF.

The chain uses TRBV28 and TRBJ2-7; tentative D call: TRBD1 (6 bases). Trimming pared 6 bases from V and 0 bases from J, leaving 15 bases between. Germline loops: CDR1 MDHEN, CDR2 SYDVKM. The CDR3 sequence is 15 residues long. For the CDR3, the DNA is TGTGCCAGCAGCCCCGGACAGATATACTCCTACGAGCAGTACTTC. It yields the protein CASSPGQIYSYEQYF. Full variable domain (missing parts from reference TRBV28 and TRBJ2-7): DVKVTQSSRYLVKRTGEKVFLECVQDMDHENMFWYRQDPGLGLRLIYFSYDVKMKEKGDIPEGYSVSREKKERFSLILESASTNQTSMYLCASSPGQIYSYEQYFGPGTRLTVT.

The V and J genes are TRBV27 and TRBJ1-5; D might be TRBD1 (6 bases). The CDR3 runs 15 residues. Germline V gene lookup returns CDR1 MNHEY and CDR2 SMNVEV (reference sequence). Trimming shortened V by 8 bases and J by 1 base, and 15 bases separated the two germline ends. In DNA form, the CDR3 reads TGTGCCAGCGGAAGAACCGGGACAAGCAATCAGCCCCAGCATTTT. Residues: CASGRTGTSNQPQHF.

The chain is built from TRBV6-2 or TRBV6-3 and TRBJ1-5, with TRBD1 matching over 7 bases. The CDR3 runs to 19 residues. V shed 2 bases, J shed 0 bases, and the junction held 13 bases outside the gene matches. The germline V gene encodes CDR1 MNHEY and CDR2 SVGEGT. CDR3 amino acids: CASSYPQLTGLYSNQPQHF. The DNA for the CDR3 is TGTGCCAGCAGTTACCCCCAACTGACAGGGCTTTATAGCAATCAGCCCCAGCATTTT.

This clone was counted between two and nine times. This rearrangement joins TRBV27 to TRBJ1-5; 11 nucleotides match TRBD1. The CDR3 loop spans 15 amino acids. In germline, CDR1 is MNHEY, CDR2 SMNVEV (reference sequence). The junction had 4 bases not matched to a gene; V was cut back by 5 bases and J by 4 bases. This chain's CDR3 is CASSVGTGGNQPQHF. CDR3 in DNA: TGTGCCAGCAGTGTAGGGACAGGGGGAAATCAGCCCCAGCATTTT.

Only one count was recorded for this clone. The V and J genes are TRBV5-1 and TRBJ2-2; D remains unclear. Germline CDR1 and CDR2: SGHRS and YFSETQ. The CDR3 loop spans 14 amino acids. The V end was cut by 0 bases, the J end by 3 bases, with 6 bases between. DNA of the CDR3: TGCGCCAGCAGCTTGGCCCGGGACACCGGGGAGCTGTTTTTT. This codes for CASSLARDTGELFF.

Many counts were recorded for this clone. The chain carries TRBV19 and TRBJ2-7, with D perhaps matching TRBD1 (6 bases). In germline, CDR1 is LNHDA, CDR2 SQIVND (reference sequence). V was cut by 1 base and J by 2 bases, with 9 bases left in between. The CDR3 sequence is 14 residues long. CDR3 bases: TGTGCCAGTAGTATAGCCCGGGACACCTACGAGCAGTACTTC. Amino acids: CASSIARDTYEQYF.

The CDR3 here is CASSQDINEQFF. CDR3 DNA sequence: TGTGCCAGCAGCCAAGACATTAATGAGCAGTTCTTC. The chain combines TRBV3-1 (or the pseudogene TRBV3-2) with TRBJ2-1; D not certain. The CDR3 is made up of 12 amino acids. CDR1 is LGHDT, CDR2 YNNKEL, per germline (reference sequence). V gave up 0 bases and J gave up 7 bases, with 4 bases separating them.

This chain uses TRBV9 with TRBJ2-1; D unresolved. CDR1 and CDR2 from the germline V gene are SGDLS and YYNGEE. The CDR3 consists of 15 residues. The germline V and J ends were trimmed by 0 bases and 7 bases, with 14 bases remaining between them. The CDR3 loop is CASSVEEAIMNEQFF. The DNA for the CDR3 is TGTGCCAGCAGCGTAGAGGAAGCGATTATGAATGAGCAGTTCTTC.

The genes are TRBV5-1 and TRBJ1-4; D might be TRBD1 (5 bases). Trimming left V 2 bases short and J 7 bases short, with 15 bases between. Germline V CDR1 and CDR2: SGHRS, YFSETQ. The CDR3 loop spans 15 amino acids. This CDR3 reads CASSFGGGRSEKLFF. DNA of the CDR3: TGCGCCAGCAGCTTCGGGGGAGGGAGGAGTGAAAAACTGTTTTTT.

This clone was seen more than once but under ten times. This chain joins TRBV7-8 and TRBJ1-6, with TRBD1 matching over 7 bases. Germline values: CDR1 SGHVS, CDR2 FQNEAQ. J gave up 10 bases and V 5 bases, and 8 bases lay outside the gene matches. The CDR3 is 14 amino acids. The CDR3: CASSLDRAESPLHF. In DNA, the CDR3 is TGTGCCAGCAGCCTAGACAGGGCTGAGTCACCCCTCCACTTT.